This record covers a single T cell receptor (beta chain). The CDR3 is 15 amino acids. Germline V lookup: CDR1 SQVTM, CDR2 ANQGSEA. V was pared by 4 bases and J by 2 bases, with 16 bases between. As handled by the study authors: Amplification of reference gene primers provided the estimated nucleated cell counts. Assay: immunoSEQ multiplex PCR; the TCRdb copy retains only in-frame clones and omits some. Clone size and the V and J calls come from that table; the DNA yielded D and trimming. The data show more than 150,000 clones, 86% seen once. The data belong to a study of blood T cell repertoires in COVID-19. Study summary: Samples representing acute and convalescent COVID-19 were sourced from the United States, Italy and Spain.

The sequence was obtained from a man between 65 and 85 years old with active or convalescent COVID-19. This chain connects TRBV29-1 to TRBJ2-3; D perhaps matches TRBD2 (7 bases). The specimen was peripheral blood. CDR3 nucleotides: TGCAGCGTTGGCGGGGGCAGGGCAGCCACAGATACGCAGTATTTT. Its protein is CSVGGGRAATDTQYF.